This TCR beta chain was sequenced during a study of patients and donors after allogeneic stem cell transplantation (dated by TCRdb to 2019 to 2021). A remark on this clonotype: Its antigen target is currently unknown. One base away there is no much larger clone; base qualities are not given.

Receptors were amplified or captured by RT-PCR. Instrument used: NextSeq 550. Starting from the raw public reads, TCRdb applied fastp trimming at Q25, assembled clones with MiXCR and retained in-frame beta chains. CDR3 protein duplicates are merged, each entry listing the most common genes and DNA. The sample table holds roughly 200,000 distinct CDR3 sequences, of which 38% were seen once. Roughly 12% of the sample is in the top ten clones. V is cut back by 1 base and J by 0 bases, with 3 bases in the junction unmatched. The CDR3 holds 17 amino acids from the cysteine to the phenylalanine. Just CDR3 DNA is preserved here, 51 bases in frame from base 1. CDR1 SGHDT and CDR2 YYEEEE are derived from the germline V gene.

The sequenced sample was blood, either unsorted or a sorted T cell fraction (not recorded which). The chain employs TRBV5-6 and TRBJ2-3; 12 middle bases align to TRBD2. The sequence was obtained from a human donor who was either an allogeneic HSCT recipient or a stem cell or donor lymphocyte infusion donor (not recorded which). It is not recorded whose cells these are; they may come from a transplant donor. The sequenced DNA: TGTGCCAGCAGCTTGACTAGCGGGGGGCTAAGCACAGATACGCAGTATTTT. This yields the protein CASSLTSGGLSTDTQYF.